The entry below describes one TCR beta chain. RNA extraction was followed by reverse transcription into cDNA, which acted as the sequencing template. The data were produced by immunoSEQ multiplex PCR, yet TCRdb's version contains in-frame clones alone and is incomplete. The sample lists about 200,000 clones; around 57% were seen once. This record comes from a study of CD8+ T cells in alopecia areata. Regarding treatment: oral pan-JAK inhibitor, 5-10 mg twice daily. The trim removed 5 bases at V and 0 bases at J, leaving 6 bases unmatched. This CDR3 is 15 amino acids long. Germline V gene data show CDR1 as SGHNT and CDR2 as YENEEA.

The sequence derives from a human donor with alopecia areata. The V call is TRBV11-3, the J call TRBJ2-7; 8 bases are a match to TRBD1. The specimen was CD4+ T cells sorted from blood, collected at week 4, from a patient treated with tofacitinib. CDR3 nucleotides: TGTGCCAGCAGCGCACAGGGGGTGAACTCCTACGAGCAGTACTTC. Encoded protein: CASSAQGVNSYEQYF.